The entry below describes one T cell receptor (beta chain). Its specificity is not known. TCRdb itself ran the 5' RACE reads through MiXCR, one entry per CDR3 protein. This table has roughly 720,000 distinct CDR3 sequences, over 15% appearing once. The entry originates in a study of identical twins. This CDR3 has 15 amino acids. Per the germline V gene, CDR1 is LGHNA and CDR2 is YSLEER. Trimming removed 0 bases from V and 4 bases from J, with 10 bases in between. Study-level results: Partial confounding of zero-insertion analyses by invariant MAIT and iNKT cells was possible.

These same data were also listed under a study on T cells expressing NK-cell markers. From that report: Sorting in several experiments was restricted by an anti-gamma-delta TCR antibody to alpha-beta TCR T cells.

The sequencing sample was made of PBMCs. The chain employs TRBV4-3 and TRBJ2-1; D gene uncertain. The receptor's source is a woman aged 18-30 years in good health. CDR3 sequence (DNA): TGCGCCAGCAGCCAAGACAGTGCGAAGTACAATGAGCAGTTCTTC. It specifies CASSQDSAKYNEQFF.